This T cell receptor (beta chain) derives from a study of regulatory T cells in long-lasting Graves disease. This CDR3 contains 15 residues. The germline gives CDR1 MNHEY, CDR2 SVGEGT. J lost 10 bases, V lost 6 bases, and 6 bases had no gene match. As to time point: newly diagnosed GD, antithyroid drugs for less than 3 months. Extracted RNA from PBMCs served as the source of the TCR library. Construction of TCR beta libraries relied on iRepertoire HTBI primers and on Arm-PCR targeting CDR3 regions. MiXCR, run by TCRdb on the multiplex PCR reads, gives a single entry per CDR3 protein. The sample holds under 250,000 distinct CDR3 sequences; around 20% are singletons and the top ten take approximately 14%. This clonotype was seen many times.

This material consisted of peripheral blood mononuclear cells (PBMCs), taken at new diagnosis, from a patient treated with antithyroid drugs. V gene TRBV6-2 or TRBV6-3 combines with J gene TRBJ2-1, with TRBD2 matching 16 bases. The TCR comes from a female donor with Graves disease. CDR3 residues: CASSGTSGRAGEQFF. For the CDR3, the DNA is TGTGCCAGCAGCGGGACTAGCGGGAGGGCTGGCGAGCAGTTCTTC.